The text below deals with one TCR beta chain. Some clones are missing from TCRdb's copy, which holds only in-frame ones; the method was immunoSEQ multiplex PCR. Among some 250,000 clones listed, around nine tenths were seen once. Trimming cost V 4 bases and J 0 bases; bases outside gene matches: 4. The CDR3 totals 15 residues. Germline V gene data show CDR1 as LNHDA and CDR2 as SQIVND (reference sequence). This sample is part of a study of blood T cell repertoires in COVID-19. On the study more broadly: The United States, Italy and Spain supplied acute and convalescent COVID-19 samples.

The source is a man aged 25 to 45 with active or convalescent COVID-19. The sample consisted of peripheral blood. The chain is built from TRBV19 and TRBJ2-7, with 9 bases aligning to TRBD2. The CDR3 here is CASSTRTSDSYEQYF. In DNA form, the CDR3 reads TGTGCCAGTAGTACTCGGACTAGCGACTCCTACGAGCAGTACTTC.